Shown below are 3 T cell receptor beta chains from a single sample sequenced in a study of shared clonotypes between healthy human individuals (dated by TCRdb to 2020 to 2022). Receptor libraries were prepared by the immunoSEQ multiplex PCR assay. TCRdb retrieved this table from immuneACCESS and kept in-frame rearrangements only. Not all clones are present; in checked studies, unresolved V genes account for under half, and no reason is known for the remainder. The sample data list 950,000 to 1,200,000 clones, and roughly 80% of these were observed just once. The ten largest make up over 0.8% of the sample. Material: memory CD4+ T cells from PBMCs. The cell subset or site label of this sample denotes: CD45RA-negative fraction. All receptors come from a man between 18 and 35 years old in good health. Some clones in this sample may be carry-over from other donors' samples.

This rearrangement joins TRBV10-3 to TRBJ2-1; the D is unclear. Germline loops: CDR1 ENHRY, CDR2 SYGVKD. The V end was cut by 0 bases, the J end by 7 bases, with 16 bases between. The CDR3 runs 16 residues. CDR3 protein: CAISESESRVGNEQFF. Written as DNA, the CDR3 is TGTGCCATCAGTGAGTCTGAGAGCCGGGTTGGTAATGAGCAGTTCTTC.

This clone was counted a few times. J is TRBJ1-1 and V is TRBV30; D is uncertain. Per germline, CDR1 GTSNPN and CDR2 SVGIG (reference sequence). Trimming removed 2 bases at V and 4 bases at J, with 11 bases between. The CDR3 covers 13 residues. CDR3 sequence (DNA): TGTGCCTGGAGTCAGGAGGAGGGCACTGAAGCTTTCTTT. As protein: CAWSQEEGTEAFF. Based on the CDR3 plus reference TRBV30 and TRBJ1-1, the full variable domain is SQTIHQWPATLVQPVGSPLSLECTVEGTSNPNLYWYRQAAGRGLQLLFYSVGIGQISSEVPQNLSASRPQDRQFILSSKKLLLSDSGFYLCAWSQEEGTEAFFGQGTRLTVV.

On this clone: This sample also contains other DNA sequences that code for the same CDR3. The gene calls are TRBV18 and TRBJ1-2; 12 nucleotides match TRBD1. This CDR3 comprises 15 residues. Germline-derived CDR1 and CDR2 are KGHSH and LQKENI. Trimming cost V 3 bases and J 7 bases; bases outside gene matches: 6. The CDR3 is CASSPGQGALGGYTF. CDR3 nucleotides: TGTGCCAGCTCACCGGGACAGGGGGCGTTGGGTGGCTACACCTTC.